These T cell receptor beta chains were read from a single sample in a study of shared clonotypes between healthy human individuals. Data came from immunoSEQ multiplex PCR; TCRdb stores just in-frame clones and leaves some out. The sample records roughly 1,800,000 clones, about 94% being singletons. The sample was naive CD8+ T cells sorted from blood. These receptor sequences come from a man aged 18 to 30 in good health. The CDR3 runs from the conserved cysteine through the conserved F or W. A D gene is named only where the DNA matches it firmly. Size tells how often a clone was seen (once, few, many) or the class of an expanded clone, and some rows leave it out.

V	length	D	J	size	CDR3	DNA
TRBV12-5	18	TRBD1	TRBJ1-1	NA	CASGFSLRQGKDDTEAFF	TGTGCTAGTGGTTTCTCCCTACGACAGGGGAAAGATGACACTGAAGCTTTCTTT
TRBV25-1	14	TRBD1	TRBJ2-3	NA	CASKTGTGRDTQYF	TGTGCCAGCAAAACCGGGACAGGGAGAGATACGCAGTATTTT
TRBV5-5	15	NA	TRBJ2-3	once	CASSGGTTWTDTQYF	TGTGCCAGCAGCGGAGGGACCACCTGGACAGATACGCAGTATTTT
TRBV6-6	12	NA	TRBJ1-1	NA	CASSYSNTEAFF	TGTGCCAGCAGTTACTCAAACACTGAAGCTTTCTTT
TRBV4-3	13	NA	TRBJ1-1	NA	CASSQEPNTEAFF	TGCGCCAGCAGCCAAGAGCCGAACACTGAAGCTTTCTTT
TRBV7-9	13	NA	TRBJ1-1	NA	CASSVDLNTEAFF	TGTGCCAGCAGCGTAGATCTGAACACTGAAGCTTTCTTT
TRBV28	14	NA	TRBJ1-2	NA	CASSLVLLRYGYTF	TGTGCCAGCAGTTTAGTCCTGCTGCGGTATGGCTACACCTTC
TRBV6-4	11	NA	TRBJ1-1	NA	CASSAGPGAFF	TGTGCCAGCAGTGCGGGTCCGGGAGCTTTCTTT
TRBV5-6	16	NA	TRBJ1-2	NA	CASSLKQAEYYYGYTF	TGTGCCAGCAGCTTGAAGCAGGCAGAGTATTACTATGGCTACACCTTC
TRBV6-1	14	NA	TRBJ2-3	NA	CASSEAGSTDTQYF	TGTGCCAGCAGTGAAGCGGGCAGCACAGATACGCAGTATTTT
TRBV4-1	14	NA	TRBJ1-1	NA	CASSQPPGDTEAFF	TGCGCCAGCAGCCAACCCCCAGGGGACACTGAAGCTTTCTTT
TRBV28	16	TRBD1	TRBJ2-7	NA	CASSGTEELSYHEQYF	TGTGCCAGCAGTGGGACAGAGGAGCTTAGTTACCACGAGCAGTACTTC
TRBV7-8	11	NA	TRBJ1-1	NA	CASQGGTEAFF	TGTGCCAGCCAGGGAGGCACTGAAGCTTTCTTT
TRBV6-4	13	NA	TRBJ1-1	NA	CASSESIATEAFF	TGTGCCAGCAGTGAGAGTATCGCGACTGAAGCTTTCTTT
TRBV10-3	14	NA	TRBJ2-5	NA	CAISEDPGEETQYF	TGTGCCATCAGTGAAGATCCAGGGGAGGAGACCCAGTACTTC
TRBV30	12	NA	TRBJ2-7	NA	CAGSDSTYEQYF	TGTGCCGGGTCGGACAGTACCTACGAGCAGTACTTC
TRBV6-1	16	TRBD1	TRBJ1-2	NA	CASSDFVIGTVYGYTF	TGTGCCAGCAGTGATTTTGTGATCGGGACAGTCTATGGCTACACCTTC
TRBV7-3	15	NA	TRBJ2-1	NA	CASSSYATGYNEQFF	TGTGCCAGCAGCTCCTACGCCACAGGGTACAATGAGCAGTTCTTC
TRBV27	14	NA	TRBJ2-7	once	CASSLAATSYEQYF	TGTGCCAGCAGTTTGGCAGCGACCTCCTACGAGCAGTACTTC
TRBV7-9	15	TRBD1	TRBJ2-1	once	CASSLVGTAYNEQFF	TGTGCCAGCAGCTTAGTCGGGACAGCCTACAATGAGCAGTTCTTC
TRBV7-3	13	NA	TRBJ1-5	few	CASINIRNQPQHF	TGTGCCAGCATCAATATCAGAAATCAGCCCCAGCATTTT
TRBV2	15	NA	TRBJ1-5	few	CASSAGPESNQPQHF	TGTGCCAGCAGTGCTGGACCGGAAAGCAATCAGCCCCAGCATTTT
TRBV4-2	18	NA	TRBJ2-7	NA	CASSQDLHTGTLTYEQYF	TGTGCCAGCAGCCAAGATCTCCATACCGGGACACTGACCTACGAGCAGTACTTC
TRBV29-1	12	NA	TRBJ1-2	few	CSVEREGYGYTF	TGCAGCGTTGAAAGAGAGGGCTATGGCTACACCTTC
TRBV19	13	NA	TRBJ1-2	once	CASSPAVDYGYTF	TGTGCCAGTAGTCCCGCGGTGGACTATGGCTACACCTTC
TRBV28	14	NA	TRBJ1-1	NA	CASSFRGARTEAFF	TGTGCCAGCAGTTTTCGGGGGGCTCGCACTGAAGCTTTCTTT
TRBV27	16	NA	TRBJ2-3	NA	CASSLSIGQLTDTQYF	TGTGCCAGCAGTTTATCGATAGGGCAGCTCACAGATACGCAGTATTTT
TRBV25-1	15	TRBD1	TRBJ1-4	NA	CASTWGTGTNEKLFF	TGTGCCAGCACCTGGGGGACAGGCACTAATGAAAAACTGTTTTTT
TRBV7-9	15	NA	TRBJ1-2	NA	CASSLGGGLDYGYTF	TGTGCCAGCAGCTTAGGGGGAGGGCTGGACTATGGCTACACCTTC
TRBV11-1	15	NA	TRBJ2-5	NA	CASSLERDRQETQYF	TGTGCCAGCAGCTTAGAACGGGACCGCCAAGAGACCCAGTACTTC
TRBV15	12	NA	TRBJ1-1	NA	CATSGQGTEAFF	TGTGCCACCAGCGGGCAGGGCACTGAAGCTTTCTTT
TRBV7-9	16	NA	TRBJ1-2	NA	CATKPESAAINYGYTF	TGTGCCACCAAGCCCGAGTCCGCAGCCATTAACTATGGCTACACCTTC
TRBV4-1	15	NA	TRBJ2-3	NA	CASSQEGKRPDTQYF	TGCGCCAGCAGCCAAGAAGGCAAGCGCCCAGATACGCAGTATTTT
TRBV4-1	16	NA	TRBJ1-3	once	CASRLSGAAAGNTIYF	TGCGCCAGCAGGCTTTCGGGGGCTGCTGCTGGAAACACCATATATTTT
TRBV9	15	TRBD1	TRBJ2-7	NA	CASSYRDSVVYEQYF	TGTGCCAGCAGCTACCGGGACAGCGTAGTTTACGAGCAGTACTTC
TRBV7-8	13	TRBD1	TRBJ1-1	NA	CASSQGGLTEAFF	TGTGCCAGCAGCCAGGGGGGGCTCACTGAAGCTTTCTTT
TRBV7-6	17	TRBD1	TRBJ1-2	NA	CASSLEGTGGNIQGYTF	TGTGCCAGCAGCTTAGAAGGGACAGGAGGGAATATTCAGGGCTACACCTTC
TRBV30	12	NA	TRBJ1-2	once	CATNRRGQVYTF	TGTGCCACCAACCGCCGGGGCCAGGTGTATACCTTC
TRBV4-1	15	NA	TRBJ1-4	once	CASSQDQRGGEKLFF	TGCGCCAGCAGCCAAGATCAGCGGGGAGGCGAAAAACTGTTTTTT